This T cell receptor (beta chain) was observed in a study of shared clonotypes between healthy human individuals. Using immunoSEQ multiplex PCR, the repertoire was profiled, and TCRdb retains in-frame clones only, with some absent. The sample records about 2.4 million clones, 90% to 95% being singletons. Germline loops: CDR1 SGHTS, CDR2 YDEGEE. The CDR3 is 17 amino acids. V shed 2 bases, J shed 3 bases, and the junction held 4 bases outside the gene matches. The chain uses TRBV5-8 and TRBJ2-2; 13 nucleotides line up with TRBD2. Sequenced: naive CD4+ T cells from PBMCs. Subset noted: CD45RA+ positively selected. The sequence was collected from a young man in good health. Some clones in this sample may be carry-over from other donors' samples. For the CDR3, the DNA is TGTGCCAGCAGCTTTTCGGGACTAGCGGGACACACCGGGGAGCTGTTTTTT. Protein product: CASSFSGLAGHTGELFF.